This entry lists 28 T cell receptor beta chains sequenced from one sample in a study of spatial heterogeneity in lung cancer (dated by TCRdb to the late 2010s). This sample's time point label indicates: blood at routine non-recurrence follow-up after resection. The library was generated by 5' RACE. Sequencing used a NextSeq 500. The raw public data were reprocessed by TCRdb itself: fastp quality trimming at Q25, MiXCR clonotype calling, in-frame beta chains only. Here each entry gathers all rows of one CDR3 protein and keeps the most common genes and DNA. In this sample the table shows about 70,000 distinct CDR3 sequences, roughly 9% of which occur a single time. Together, the top ten hold under 2.5% of the sample. Sequenced material: PBMCs, taken at follow-up. The receptor set was obtained from a female donor with early-stage non-small cell lung cancer.

This clonotype was seen ten or more times. The gene calls are TRBV6-1 and TRBJ2-7; D unclear. Trimming took 2 bases from V and 3 from J, leaving 8 bases between them. The germline CDR1 and CDR2 sequences are MNHNS and SASEGT. The CDR3 contains 13 residues. The DNA for the CDR3 is TGTGCCAGCAGTGAATACGACAACTACGAGCAGTACTTC. This codes for CASSEYDNYEQYF.

This clonotype has ten or more counts. The chain combines TRBV28 with TRBJ2-4; TRBD2 aligns across 8 bases. The CDR3 length is 14 residues. The germline V gene encodes CDR1 MDHEN and CDR2 SYDVKM. The junction had 5 bases not matched to a gene; V was cut back by 3 bases and J by 7 bases. This CDR3 reads CASSLAGGGNIQYF. DNA of the CDR3: TGTGCCAGCAGTTTGGCGGGAGGAGGGAACATTCAGTACTTC.

The V call is TRBV7-9, the J call TRBJ2-4, with a tentative D call TRBD1 (5 bases). The CDR3 has 16 residues. V lost 2 bases to trimming and J lost 0 bases, with 11 bases between them. CDR1 and CDR2 from the germline V gene are SEHNR and FQNEAQ (reference sequence). CDR3 sequence: CASSLLGQGAKNIQYF. The DNA for the CDR3 is TGTGCCAGCAGCTTATTAGGGCAGGGAGCCAAAAACATTCAGTACTTC.

This clonotype was detected ten times or more. The J gene is TRBJ2-2, the V gene TRBV7-3; 7 positions agree with TRBD2. Trimming took 3 bases from V and 6 from J; bases not matched to a gene: 4. The germline V gene has CDR1 SGHTA and CDR2 FQGTGA. The CDR3 is made up of 14 amino acids. This chain's CDR3 is CASSLRREAGELFF. The CDR3 DNA reads as TGTGCCAGCAGCTTGAGACGGGAGGCCGGGGAGCTGTTTTTT.

In the case of this clonotype: A much more abundant neighbour one base away suggests this may be a read error. The rearrangement links TRBV7-2 to TRBJ1-5; D may be TRBD1 (5 bases). Germline CDR1 is SGHTA and CDR2 is FQGNSA. The CDR3 spans 15 residues. V lost 5 bases to trimming and J lost 4 bases, with 15 bases between them. In DNA, the CDR3 is TGTGCCAGCAGCGCTTTCCCGGGACCTAATCAGCCCCAGCATTTT. Translation gives CASSAFPGPNQPQHF. The full variable domain, with the rest looked up from reference TRBV7-2 and TRBJ1-5, is GAGVSQSPSNKVTEKGKDVELRCDPISGHTALYWYRQSLGQGLEFLIYFQGNSAPDKSGLPSDRFSAERTGGSVSTLTIQRTQQEDSAVYLCASSAFPGPNQPQHFGDGTRLSIL.

In the case of this clonotype: Possible read error: a much larger clone is one base away. The chain couples TRBV15 to TRBJ2-1; perhaps TRBD2 as D (6 bases). CDR1 is LNHNV, CDR2 YYDKDF, per germline (reference sequence). The CDR3 contains 16 residues. V was pared by 7 bases and J by 0 bases, with 16 bases between. The CDR3 coding sequence is TGTGCCACCACCCGAATTTGGGGGGTCTCCTACAATGAGCAGTTCTTC. It translates to CATTRIWGVSYNEQFF.

The table lists this clonotype with many counts. This chain uses TRBV7-2 with TRBJ1-2, with 7 bases that match TRBD1. The junction had 13 bases not matched to a gene; V was cut back by 1 base and J by 5 bases. CDR3 length: 17 amino acids. Germline assignment: CDR1 SGHTA and CDR2 FQGNSA. This chain's CDR3 is CASSLETGIILGYGYTF. Here the CDR3 DNA reads TGTGCCAGCAGCTTAGAGACAGGGATTATCCTGGGGTATGGCTACACCTTC. Full variable domain (remainder filled in from reference TRBV7-2 and TRBJ1-2): GAGVSQSPSNKVTEKGKDVELRCDPISGHTALYWYRQSLGQGLEFLIYFQGNSAPDKSGLPSDRFSAERTGGSVSTLTIQRTQQEDSAVYLCASSLETGIILGYGYTFGSGTRLTVV.

This clonotype was seen at least ten times. This chain uses TRBV7-9 with TRBJ2-1; 11 bases match TRBD2. Germline V gene data show CDR1 as SEHNR and CDR2 as FQNEAQ (reference sequence). The CDR3 has 16 residues. Trimming took 6 bases from V and 8 from J; bases not matched to a gene: 12. This chain's CDR3 is CASRFGTSGQFYEQFF. The CDR3 bases are TGTGCCAGCAGGTTTGGGACTAGCGGACAATTTTATGAGCAGTTCTTC.

This clonotype has just a few counts. The rearrangement uses TRBV7-3 and TRBJ2-5; D unresolved. Trimming removed 2 bases at V and 6 bases at J, with 13 bases between. CDR3 length equals 14 residues. The germline V gene has CDR1 SGHTA and CDR2 FQGTGA. The CDR3 DNA is TGTGCCAGCAGCTTATCGGCGGCAACGAAGACCCAGTACTTC. Its protein is CASSLSAATKTQYF.

The chain links TRBV20-1 to TRBJ1-1, with no clear D. V gave up 1 base and J gave up 4 bases, with 13 bases separating them. The germline V gene encodes CDR1 DFQATT and CDR2 SNEGSKA (reference sequence). The CDR3 is 14 amino acids. In DNA, the CDR3 is TGCAGTGCTAGAGGGTACATTAAGAGCACTGAAGCTTTCTTT. Protein product: CSARGYIKSTEAFF.

J is TRBJ2-1 and V is TRBV14, with unresolved D. This CDR3 is 15 amino acids long. The V gene lost 2 bases and the J gene lost 6 bases, with 14 bases spanning the gap. Germline-derived CDR1 and CDR2 are SGHDN and FVKESK. This CDR3 reads CASSQMARWVNEQFF. The DNA of the CDR3 is TGTGCCAGCAGCCAAATGGCGCGATGGGTCAATGAGCAGTTCTTC.

This clonotype was recorded at least ten times. V gene TRBV7-9 combines with J gene TRBJ1-5; 10 bases agree with TRBD1. The V gene's germline CDR1 is SEHNR and CDR2 FQNEAQ (reference sequence). J gave up 5 bases and V 5 bases, and 6 bases lay outside the gene matches. The CDR3 has 15 amino acids. CDR3 bases: TGTGCCAGCAGCCGGGGACAGGGGATCGATCAGCCCCAGCATTTT. Protein: CASSRGQGIDQPQHF.

This clonotype appeared a few times. The gene calls are TRBV28 and TRBJ1-2, with a tentative D call TRBD1 (5 bases). Trimming removed 3 bases from V and 1 base from J, with 12 bases in between. CDR1 and CDR2 (germline): MDHEN, SYDVKM. The CDR3 runs 15 residues. The CDR3 reads CASSLALGVNYGYTF. The CDR3 DNA follows: TGTGCCAGCAGTTTGGCGCTGGGGGTTAACTATGGCTACACCTTC.

This clonotype has a count of ten or more. CDR3 sequence: CASSSRARNTGELFF. The CDR3, as DNA: TGTGCCAGCAGTTCAAGGGCAAGGAACACCGGGGAGCTGTTTTTT. The chain is built from TRBV7-9 and TRBJ2-2; D unclear. There are 15 residues in the CDR3. CDR1 is SEHNR and CDR2 is FQNEAQ in the germline V gene (reference sequence). V was trimmed by 6 bases and J by 1 base, leaving 12 bases between them.

This clonotype was counted at least ten times. V is TRBV20-1 and J is TRBJ1-1, with D possibly being TRBD1 (5 bases). This CDR3 comprises 13 residues. Trimming took 1 base from V and 6 from J, leaving 12 bases between them. Germline CDR1 and CDR2: DFQATT and SNEGSKA (reference sequence). CDR3 sequence: CSARGRGVAEAFF. The DNA for the CDR3 is TGCAGTGCTAGAGGTCGGGGGGTGGCTGAAGCTTTCTTT.

This clonotype has a count of ten or more. CDR3 loop: CSAVTGVWSDTQYF. The CDR3 coding sequence is TGCAGTGCTGTCACAGGGGTTTGGTCAGATACGCAGTATTTT. V usage is TRBV20-1 and J usage is TRBJ2-3; 7 bases line up with TRBD1. The CDR3 is 14 residues long. In germline, CDR1 is DFQATT, CDR2 SNEGSKA (reference sequence). Trimming at V came to 5 bases and at J to 4 bases, leaving 9 bases not matched to a gene.

This clonotype was counted many times. The chain recombines TRBV7-2 with TRBJ2-3; D not resolved. Germline V CDR1 and CDR2: SGHTA, FQGNSA. The V end lost 6 bases, the J end lost 8 bases, and 18 bases lay between the germline ends. This CDR3 has 14 amino acids. In DNA form, the CDR3 reads TGTGCCAGCAGGGGCGGTCTATATTTTGGTACGCAGTATTTT. Translated: CASRGGLYFGTQYF.

This clonotype has a count of ten or more. V and J are TRBV19 and TRBJ2-6, with a tentative D call TRBD2 (5 bases). V was pared by 5 bases and J by 1 base, with 9 bases between. This CDR3 spans 15 amino acids. Germline values: CDR1 LNHDA, CDR2 SQIVND (reference sequence). The CDR3 protein is CASSEGGSGANVLTF. The CDR3 bases are TGTGCCAGTAGTGAGGGCGGATCTGGGGCCAACGTCCTGACTTTC.

This clonotype was picked up many times. This chain uses TRBV5-1 with TRBJ1-1; TRBD1 matches 9 bases. Per germline, CDR1 SGHRS and CDR2 YFSETQ. The CDR3 is made up of 13 amino acids. With 7 bases clipped from V and 3 bases from J, the junction kept 4 bases outside the gene matches. The CDR3 region has the DNA TGCGCCAGCGGGGACAGGGAAGACACTGAAGCTTTCTTT. Translation: CASGDREDTEAFF. Complete variable domain (other parts from reference TRBV5-1 and TRBJ1-1): KAGVTQTPRYLIKTRGQQVTLSCSPISGHRSVSWYQQTPGQGLQFLFEYFSETQRNKGNFPGRFSGRQFSNSRSEMNVSTLELGDSALYLCASGDREDTEAFFGQGTRLTVV.

This clonotype has at least ten counts. The chain links TRBV28 to TRBJ2-3, with 9 bases aligning to TRBD2. This CDR3 contains 16 residues. Looked up from germline, CDR1 is MDHEN and CDR2 is SYDVKM. J was trimmed by 4 bases and V by 5 bases; bases with no gene match: 10. CDR3 in DNA: TGTGCCAGCAGTAGGCTAGCGGGAATCAGGCCAGATACGCAGTATTTT. This sequence encodes CASSRLAGIRPDTQYF.

This clonotype has only a few counts. This CDR3 is CATGTSGGRYTDTQYF. CDR3 nucleotide sequence: TGTGCCACCGGGACTAGCGGGGGTCGATACACAGATACGCAGTATTTT. The rearrangement links TRBV24-1 to TRBJ2-3; 14 bases map to TRBD2. Per germline, CDR1 KGHDR and CDR2 SFDVKD. V trimming: 9 bases; J trimming: 2 bases; junction bases outside the gene matches: 6. CDR3 length equals 16 residues.

As to this clonotype: Mismatch with germline at one junction end may stem from a read error. This rearrangement joins TRBV20-1 to TRBJ2-1; the D call may be TRBD1 or TRBD2 (5 bases each). This CDR3 is 15 amino acids long. Germline lookup yields CDR1 DFQATT and CDR2 SNEGSKA (reference sequence). CDR3 coding DNA: TGCAGTGCTAGAGATGGTGGGGACGCTAACAATGAGGAGTTCTTC. This sequence encodes CSARDGGDANNEEFF.

This clonotype was seen repeatedly, ten times or more. The chain has TRBV6-1 and TRBJ2-7; no clear D gene. The germline CDR1 and CDR2 sequences are MNHNS and SASEGT. This CDR3 is built from 12 residues. V was shortened by 7 bases and J by 0 bases, with 7 bases between the two germline ends. DNA of the CDR3: TGTGCCAGCACCTACCTCTCCTACGAGCAGTACTTC. This codes for CASTYLSYEQYF.

This clonotype was counted at least ten times. Here the CDR3 reads CASSVSGLPYEQYF. Written as DNA, the CDR3 is TGTGCCAGCAGCGTATCCGGGTTACCCTACGAGCAGTACTTC. The chain combines TRBV9 with TRBJ2-7; D is unclear. This CDR3 has 14 residues. Deletions cut 1 base from V and 2 bases from J, with 10 bases between. Germline V gives CDR1 SGDLS, CDR2 YYNGEE.

This clonotype was seen many times. V is TRBV20-1 and J is TRBJ2-1; TRBD1 aligns across 8 bases. The CDR3 consists of 14 residues. The junction had 6 bases not matched to a gene; V was cut back by 4 bases and J by 4 bases. The germline V gene has CDR1 DFQATT and CDR2 SNEGSKA (reference sequence). CDR3 coding DNA: TGCAGTGCTACCTACGGGACAGGTTACAATGAGCAGTTCTTC. Protein product: CSATYGTGYNEQFF.

This clonotype was found many times. The CDR3 region is CSAPRGTGSYEQYF. CDR3 nucleotide sequence: TGCAGTGCTCCCCGTGGGACAGGGTCCTACGAGCAGTACTTC. The V and J genes are TRBV20-1 and TRBJ2-7; 9 positions agree with TRBD1. Losses at the gene ends were 5 bases for V and 1 base for J; bases not matched to a gene: 6. This CDR3 is built from 14 residues. The V gene's germline CDR1 is DFQATT and CDR2 SNEGSKA (reference sequence).

The table lists this clonotype with many counts. V is TRBV7-3 and J is TRBJ2-3; maybe TRBD2 (5 bases). This CDR3 is built from 15 residues. V lost 1 base to trimming and J lost 2 bases, with 10 bases between them. Germline assignment: CDR1 SGHTA and CDR2 FQGTGA. DNA for the CDR3: TGTGCCAGCAGCTTAAACAGCGGAGACACAGATACGCAGTATTTT. This sequence encodes CASSLNSGDTDTQYF. Supplemented by reference TRBV7-3 and TRBJ2-3, the full variable domain reads GAGVSQTPSNKVTEKGKYVELRCDPISGHTALYWYRQSLGQGPEFLIYFQGTGAADDSGLPNDRFFAVRPEGSVSTLKIQRTERGDSAVYLCASSLNSGDTDTQYFGPGTRLTVL.

This clonotype showed up just once. A read error is possible here, since a much larger clone lies one base away. The chain recombines TRBV12-3 or TRBV12-4 with TRBJ2-7, with 8 positions matching TRBD1. The CDR3 sequence is 13 residues long. The CDR3 region is CANSLDRVDEQYF. CDR3 DNA: TGTGCCAACAGTTTGGACAGGGTAGACGAGCAGTACTTC.